The 14 T cell receptor beta chains below come from one sample, sequenced in a study of T-cell memory formation after mild COVID-19. TCRdb re-called the 5' RACE reads with MiXCR, one entry per CDR3 protein. The sample yields about 340,000 distinct CDR3 sequences, about 15% seen once. Sequencing used PBMCs or a T cell subset sorted from them (not recorded which). The receptor set was obtained from a man aged 18 to 29 who had mild COVID-19 (a few samples of this study predate the infection). Cell type and time point are not known.

The V and J genes are TRBV10-3 and TRBJ2-3; 7 nucleotides line up with TRBD1. This CDR3 has 19 residues. The germline V gene encodes CDR1 ENHRY and CDR2 SYGVKD. V dropped 6 bases and J dropped 0; count of bases not matched to a gene: 18. DNA for the CDR3: TGTGCCATCAGGGGAGAGATTGCCGGGGACAGATCTAGCACAGATACGCAGTATTTT. Amino acid sequence: CAIRGEIAGDRSSTDTQYF.

This clonotype was seen repeatedly, ten times or more. This rearrangement joins TRBV9 to TRBJ2-5, with TRBD2 matching 13 bases. The germline V gene has CDR1 SGDLS and CDR2 YYNGEE. This CDR3 is built from 15 residues. Trimming at V came to 4 bases and at J to 4 bases, leaving 4 bases not matched to a gene. CDR3 DNA sequence: TGTGCCAGCAGCTCACTAGCGGGGGGGTTAGAGACCCAGTACTTC. It specifies CASSSLAGGLETQYF. Together with reference TRBV9 and TRBJ2-5, the CDR3 gives the full variable domain: DSGVTQTPKHLITATGQRVTLRCSPRSGDLSVYWYQQSLDQGLQFLIQYYNGEERAKGNILERFSAQQFPDLHSELNLSSLELGDSALYFCASSSLAGGLETQYFGPGTRLLVL.

This clonotype was detected many times. The gene calls are TRBV5-4 and TRBJ2-1; no clear D gene. V lost 0 bases, J lost 7 bases, and 20 bases lay in between. The CDR3 is made up of 17 amino acids. CDR1 and CDR2 (germline): SGHNT, YYREEE (reference sequence). The CDR3 bases are TGTGCCAGCAGCTTGGGAAAATGGGTGCGAATACAGAATGAGCAGTTCTTC. Encoded protein: CASSLGKWVRIQNEQFF.

This clonotype has only a few counts. The genes are TRBV7-9 and TRBJ2-2; D may correspond to TRBD1 or TRBD2 (5 bases each). The CDR3 consists of 17 residues. The V end lost 7 bases, the J end lost 5 bases, and 23 bases lay between the germline ends. The V gene's germline CDR1 is SEHNR and CDR2 FQNEAQ (reference sequence). The CDR3 bases are TGTGCCAGCACCGAAGGGGCGGTGACCGAGGGGACCGGGGAGCTGTTTTTT. It yields the protein CASTEGAVTEGTGELFF.

V is TRBV4-3 and J is TRBJ1-2; TRBD1 aligns across 7 bases. With V trimmed by 3 bases and J by 5 bases, 9 bases remained unmatched. Germline V gene sequence: CDR1 LGHNA, CDR2 YSLEER. This CDR3 region has 15 residues. The CDR3 nucleotides are TGCGCCAGCAGCCAGGAACTGGACAGGTCTTATGGCTACACCTTC. Translated, it gives CASSQELDRSYGYTF.

This clonotype was counted only a few times. The rearrangement joins TRBV7-2 to TRBJ1-3; TRBD1 agrees at 7 bases. The germline gives CDR1 SGHTA, CDR2 FQGNSA. This CDR3 is built from 18 residues. The V segment lost 5 bases and the J segment 0 bases; nucleotides outside the gene matches: 13. Here the CDR3 reads CASSRTRDSTDSGNTIYF. For the CDR3, the DNA is TGTGCCAGCAGCCGGACGCGGGACAGTACAGACTCTGGAAACACCATATATTTT.

The chain employs TRBV7-2 and TRBJ1-3; D call uncertain. Germline lookup yields CDR1 SGHTA and CDR2 FQGNSA. The CDR3 has 15 amino acids. V lost 6 bases, J lost 2 bases, and 14 bases lay in between. CDR3 DNA: TGTGCCAGCAGATCTAGGAGTTTAACTGGAAACACCATATATTTT. It encodes CASRSRSLTGNTIYF.

In this sample, this clonotype turned up a few times. The chain combines TRBV2 with TRBJ1-5; no firm D call. From germline, CDR1 is SNHLY and CDR2 FYNNEI. This CDR3 has 13 residues. Trimming removed 5 bases at V and 5 bases at J, with 10 bases between. CDR3 amino acids: CASSPRTYQPQHF. The CDR3 DNA follows: TGTGCCAGCAGTCCTAGGACCTATCAGCCCCAGCATTTT.

V is TRBV3-1 and J is TRBJ1-1; D not certain. V shed 2 bases and J shed 3 bases, with 7 bases lying between them. The germline V gene has CDR1 LGHDT and CDR2 YNNKEL (reference sequence). The CDR3 runs to 13 residues. CDR3: CASSQLWDTEAFF. The CDR3, as DNA: TGTGCCAGCAGCCAACTGTGGGACACTGAAGCTTTCTTT.

The DNA of the CDR3 is TGTGCCAGCAGCCTCGACATAACGGGGGGGACCCAGTACTTC. This encodes CASSLDITGGTQYF. The chain combines TRBV7-6 with TRBJ2-5; 7 bases match TRBD2. Trimming removed 5 bases from V and 7 bases from J; junction bases left unmatched: 10. Germline V gene lookup returns CDR1 SGHVS and CDR2 FNYEAQ. CDR3 length: 14 amino acids.

This clonotype was observed many times. The J gene is TRBJ2-6, the V gene TRBV12-3 or TRBV12-4; D possibly corresponds to TRBD1 (6 bases). V was cut by 2 bases and J by 2 bases, with 7 bases left in between. The CDR3 totals 15 residues. The CDR3, as DNA: TGTGCCAGCAGTTTATGGGGGCCTGGGGCCAACGTCCTGACTTTC. Translated, it gives CASSLWGPGANVLTF.

The V gene is TRBV10-3, the J gene TRBJ2-3, with a weak D call TRBD2 (5 bases). Trimming removed 6 bases at V and 5 bases at J, with 15 bases between. Per germline, CDR1 ENHRY and CDR2 SYGVKD. This CDR3 contains 14 residues. CDR3 DNA sequence: TGTGCCATCAGCGGTTCGGGGTGGGGAGATACGCAGTATTTT. Amino acids: CAISGSGWGDTQYF.

The rearrangement joins TRBV6-2 or TRBV6-3 to TRBJ1-5; possible D gene TRBD1, 5 bases. This CDR3 has 13 residues. CDR1 is MNHEY, CDR2 SVGEGT, per germline. V was cut by 6 bases and J by 3 bases, with 9 bases left in between. The chain's CDR3 is CASSQTDNQPQHF. For the CDR3, the DNA is TGTGCCAGCAGCCAGACAGACAATCAGCCCCAGCATTTT.

V usage is TRBV16 and J usage is TRBJ2-3; no clear D gene. The length of the CDR3 is 12 residues. The V end lost 3 bases, the J end lost 0 bases, and 1 base lay between the germline ends. Germline CDR1 KGHSY, CDR2 FQNENV. The CDR3 coding sequence is TGTGCCAGCAGCCACAGCACAGATACGCAGTATTTT. The encoded protein is CASSHSTDTQYF.